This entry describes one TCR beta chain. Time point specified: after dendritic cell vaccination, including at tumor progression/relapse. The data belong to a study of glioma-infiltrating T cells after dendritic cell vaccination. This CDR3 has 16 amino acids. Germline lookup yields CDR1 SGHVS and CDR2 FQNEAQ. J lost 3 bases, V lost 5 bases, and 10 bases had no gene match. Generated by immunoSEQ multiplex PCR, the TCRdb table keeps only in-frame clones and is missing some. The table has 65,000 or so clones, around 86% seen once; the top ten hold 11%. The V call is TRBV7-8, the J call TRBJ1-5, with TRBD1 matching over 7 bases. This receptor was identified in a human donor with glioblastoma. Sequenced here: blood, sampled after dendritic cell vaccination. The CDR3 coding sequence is TGTGCCAGCAGCCCATGGACAGGAAAGAACAATCAGCCCCAGCATTTT. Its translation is CASSPWTGKNNQPQHF.